These 28 T cell receptor beta chains were sequenced from one sample in a study of T cell repertoires in cytomegalovirus infection. TCRdb redid the calling of the reads with MiXCR, one entry per CDR3 protein. Of 200,000 to 300,000 distinct CDR3 sequences in the sample, approximately 13% were seen once. The source material was PBMCs. The origin of the receptors is a human donor in good health (CMV status not recorded). Some clones in this sample may be carry-over from other donors' samples.

This clonotype showed up just a few times. The chain combines TRBV30 with TRBJ1-2, with 8 bases aligning to TRBD1. Losses at the gene ends were 1 base for V and 7 bases for J; bases not matched to a gene: 5. The germline gives CDR1 GTSNPN, CDR2 SVGIG (reference sequence). There are 13 residues in the CDR3. The CDR3 coding sequence is TGTGCCTGGAGTGCCGGACAGGGAGTTGGCTACACCTTC. Translating gives CAWSAGQGVGYTF.

In its sample, this clonotype was seen many times. The rearrangement joins TRBV6-4 to TRBJ2-1; D is undetermined. CDR3 length equals 14 residues. Trimming took 2 bases from V and 4 from J, leaving 9 bases between them. CDR1 is MRHNA, CDR2 SNTAGT, per germline. The CDR3, as DNA: TGTGCCAGCAGTGACGGAGAGCTATACAATGAGCAGTTCTTC. Translating it yields CASSDGELYNEQFF.

The chain joins TRBV19 to TRBJ1-5; 7 bases agree with TRBD1. The CDR3 consists of 17 residues. Germline lookup yields CDR1 LNHDA and CDR2 SQIVND (reference sequence). The trim removed 0 bases at V and 4 bases at J, leaving 9 bases unmatched. The CDR3 spells CASSIDKRTTGNQPQHF. Here the CDR3 DNA reads TGTGCCAGTAGTATAGATAAAAGGACGACAGGGAATCAGCCCCAGCATTTT.

This clonotype was detected ten times or more. The CDR3 here is CASSPFSEDTQYF. In DNA, the CDR3 is TGTGCCAGCAGCCCGTTTTCGGAAGATACGCAGTATTTT. The chain uses TRBV11-1 and TRBJ2-3; no clear D. V shed 5 bases and J shed 5 bases, with 11 bases lying between them. The CDR3 loop spans 13 amino acids. Per the germline V gene, CDR1 is SGHAT and CDR2 is FQDESV (reference sequence).

The CDR3 region has the DNA TGTGCCAGCAAAACGGACTTTAGCTCCTACGAGCAGTACTTC. It encodes CASKTDFSSYEQYF. V is TRBV2 and J is TRBJ2-7, with D maybe TRBD2 (5 bases). V lost 7 bases to trimming and J lost 0 bases, with 13 bases between them. The CDR3 contains 14 residues. The V gene's germline CDR1 is SNHLY and CDR2 FYNNEI.

The chain carries TRBV29-1 and TRBJ2-5, with TRBD1 as a possible D gene (5 bases). The germline CDR1 and CDR2 sequences are SQVTM and ANQGSEA. The germline V and J ends were trimmed by 6 bases and 1 base, with 6 bases remaining between them. The CDR3 contains 11 residues. The CDR3 DNA follows: TGCAGCGTCAGGGCCCAAGAGACCCAGTACTTC. Its protein is CSVRAQETQYF.

This chain uses TRBV13 with TRBJ2-1; TRBD2 agrees at 8 bases. The CDR3 loop spans 13 amino acids. Looked up from germline, CDR1 is PRHDT and CDR2 is FYEKMQ (reference sequence). Unmatched junction bases numbered 8, after V lost 6 bases and J lost 10 bases. The CDR3 region has the DNA TGTGCCAGCAGGACGGGAGGGCATGAGGAGCAGTTCTTC. This encodes CASRTGGHEEQFF.

This clonotype appeared many times. V is TRBV28 and J is TRBJ1-5; D ambiguous. The CDR3 runs 12 residues. Trimming removed 8 bases from V and 6 bases from J, with 11 bases in between. Germline-derived CDR1 and CDR2 are MDHEN and SYDVKM. The CDR3 is CASATQIQPQHF. In DNA, the CDR3 is TGTGCCAGCGCGACGCAGATTCAGCCCCAGCATTTT.

This clonotype was detected only a few times. The chain joins TRBV5-1 to TRBJ2-1, with D perhaps TRBD2 (5 bases). Trimming cost V 4 bases and J 7 bases, with 18 bases left between them. Germline V gives CDR1 SGHRS, CDR2 YFSETQ. The CDR3 spans 15 residues. CDR3 nucleotides: TGCGCCAGCAGCCCCAACGGAGCGGAAAAGAATGAGCAGTTCTTC. This codes for CASSPNGAEKNEQFF. The full variable domain, its missing parts supplied by reference TRBV5-1 and TRBJ2-1, is KAGVTQTPRYLIKTRGQQVTLSCSPISGHRSVSWYQQTPGQGLQFLFEYFSETQRNKGNFPGRFSGRQFSNSRSEMNVSTLELGDSALYLCASSPNGAEKNEQFFGPGTRLTVL.

The sample holds many counts of this clonotype. The chain recombines TRBV7-2 with TRBJ1-2, with D tentatively TRBD1 (6 bases). Per the germline V gene, CDR1 is SGHTA and CDR2 is FQGNSA. The CDR3 spans 15 residues. Trimming left V 5 bases short and J 4 bases short, with 17 bases between. This chain's CDR3 is CASSTLDRGLYGYTF. The CDR3 DNA reads as TGTGCCAGCAGCACTCTGGACAGAGGGCTCTATGGCTACACCTTC.

This chain connects TRBV2 to TRBJ2-5; TRBD2 might be the D (6 bases). Germline V gene sequence: CDR1 SNHLY, CDR2 FYNNEI. The CDR3 is 11 amino acids. V was shortened by 8 bases and J by 3 bases, with 7 bases between the two germline ends. CDR3 nucleotide sequence: TGTGCCAGCTGGAGGGAAGAGACCCAGTACTTC. Translated, it gives CASWREETQYF. Full variable domain (remainder filled in from reference TRBV2 and TRBJ2-5): EPEVTQTPSHQVTQMGQEVILRCVPISNHLYFYWYRQILGQKVEFLVSFYNNEISEKSEIFDDQFSVERPDGSNFTLKIRSTKLEDSAMYFCASWREETQYFGPGTRLLVL.

This clonotype was counted only a few times. The gene calls are TRBV18 and TRBJ1-6; D gene unclear. Germline CDR1 reads KGHSH; CDR2 reads LQKENI. CDR3 size: 16 residues. With 5 bases removed from V and 0 bases from J, the gap between germline ends came to 11 bases. CDR3 protein: CASSKEGSSYNSPLHF. CDR3 DNA: TGTGCCAGCTCAAAGGAAGGGAGCTCCTATAATTCACCCCTCCACTTT.

To note about this clonotype: Being one base from a much bigger clone, this may be a read error. CDR3 sequence reads: CASSLQGAPGNTIYF. CDR3 sequence (DNA): TGTGCCAGCAGCTTACAGGGGGCGCCTGGAAACACCATATATTTT. The V gene is TRBV7-2, the J gene TRBJ1-3; 8 nucleotides match TRBD1. The CDR3 sequence is 15 residues long. J gave up 2 bases and V 2 bases, and 2 bases lay outside the gene matches. Germline values: CDR1 SGHTA, CDR2 FQGNSA.

This clonotype has at least ten counts. V is TRBV6-5 and J is TRBJ1-3; D remains unclear. The V end was cut by 4 bases, the J end by 6 bases, with 13 bases between. The CDR3 covers 14 residues. CDR1 MNHEY and CDR2 SVGAGI come from the germline V gene. The CDR3 reads CASSSPTDVNTIYF. The DNA for the CDR3 is TGTGCCAGCAGTTCCCCGACGGACGTAAACACCATATATTTT.

This clonotype was counted ten times or more. This chain connects TRBV5-5 to TRBJ2-4; TRBD1 aligns across 8 bases. V shed 1 base and J 15 bases; nucleotides not matched to a gene: 12. This CDR3 comprises 14 residues. Germline CDR1 and CDR2: SGHKS and YYEKEE (reference sequence). In DNA, the CDR3 is TGTGCCAGCAGCTTGATAGGACAGGGCCTAGTAGGGTACTTC. It specifies CASSLIGQGLVGYF. Full variable domain (missing parts from reference TRBV5-5 and TRBJ2-4): DAGVTQSPTHLIKTRGQQVTLRCSPISGHKSVSWYQQVLGQGPQFIFQYYEKEERGRGNFPDRFSARQFPNYSSELNVNALLLGDSALYLCASSLIGQGLVGYFGAGTRLSVL.

This clonotype turned up a few times. The genes are TRBV29-1 and TRBJ2-7; no reliable D call. CDR1 SQVTM and CDR2 ANQGSEA come from the germline V gene. V was clipped by 4 bases and J by 0 bases, with 4 bases between them. The CDR3 extends over 11 amino acids. CDR3 sequence: CSVGDSYEQYF. The DNA of the CDR3 is TGCAGCGTTGGGGACTCCTACGAGCAGTACTTC.

The chain joins TRBV19 to TRBJ2-3; perhaps TRBD2 as D (5 bases). The CDR3 is 16 amino acids. The germline V gene encodes CDR1 LNHDA and CDR2 SQIVND (reference sequence). V was trimmed by 1 base and J by 5 bases, leaving 16 bases between them. CDR3 DNA: TGTGCCAGTAGTATAGCCGCGGGCTGGGAAATAGATACGCAGTATTTT. This translates into CASSIAAGWEIDTQYF.

In its sample, this clonotype was seen many times. CDR3 amino acids: CASSFGRAYEQFF. Written as DNA, the CDR3 is TGTGCCAGCAGCTTTGGGAGGGCCTATGAGCAGTTCTTC. The V gene is TRBV7-2, the J gene TRBJ2-1, with 7 bases aligning to TRBD2. V shed 3 bases and J 8 bases; nucleotides not matched to a gene: 4. The CDR3 length is 13 residues. Germline assignment: CDR1 SGHTA and CDR2 FQGNSA.

This clonotype was recorded many times. This chain links TRBV6-2 or TRBV6-3 with TRBJ2-1, with 10 bases fitting TRBD2. The CDR3 length is 15 residues. The junction had 5 bases not matched to a gene; V was cut back by 2 bases and J by 7 bases. Germline-derived CDR1 and CDR2 are MNHEY and SVGEGT. DNA of the CDR3: TGTGCCAGCAGTTACGTCCCTAGCGGGAGTAATGAGCAGTTCTTC. Amino acid sequence: CASSYVPSGSNEQFF.

This clonotype was detected only a few times. The chain has TRBV5-1 and TRBJ2-3; no clear D. Germline V lookup: CDR1 SGHRS, CDR2 YFSETQ. Trimming took off 0 bases at V and 2 bases at J, with 7 bases between the two ends. CDR3 size: 14 residues. CDR3 sequence: CASSLEGTTDTQYF. The CDR3 DNA reads TGCGCCAGCAGCTTGGAGGGTACCACAGATACGCAGTATTTT.

This clonotype was counted a few times. The chain carries TRBV24-1 and TRBJ1-2; D possibly corresponds to TRBD1 (6 bases). Germline loops: CDR1 KGHDR, CDR2 SFDVKD. CDR3 length: 15 residues. Trimming cost V 4 bases and J 4 bases, with 15 bases left between them. The CDR3 DNA sequence: TGTGCCACCAGTGACCGCGGACAGTTACTCTATGGCTACACCTTC. Translating it yields CATSDRGQLLYGYTF.

This clonotype has a count of ten or more. The J gene is TRBJ1-2, the V gene TRBV7-8; no definite D call. The CDR3 extends over 14 amino acids. The germline V gene encodes CDR1 SGHVS and CDR2 FQNEAQ. The ends were cut back, 4 bases at V and 6 bases at J, with 15 bases in the middle. The CDR3 loop is CASSSVLKGDGYTF. CDR3 DNA: TGTGCCAGCAGCTCCGTGCTAAAGGGCGATGGCTACACCTTC.

CDR3 region: CATSRETSGEETQYF. The CDR3 DNA reads as TGTGCCACCAGCAGAGAGACTAGCGGGGAAGAGACCCAGTACTTC. V usage is TRBV15 and J usage is TRBJ2-5, with 11 bases aligning to TRBD2. V was pared by 0 bases and J by 3 bases, with 0 bases of the junction left unmatched. CDR1 and CDR2 from the germline V gene are LNHNV and YYDKDF (reference sequence). This CDR3 contains 15 residues.

This clonotype was counted ten times or more. The chain joins TRBV7-7 to TRBJ2-1; 10 positions match TRBD2. V was clipped by 4 bases and J by 2 bases; unmatched bases: 2. The CDR3 has 15 residues. Per germline, CDR1 SSHAT and CDR2 FNYEAQ (reference sequence). The CDR3 spells CASSSSGSPYNEQFF. The CDR3 coding sequence is TGTGCCAGCAGCTCTAGCGGGAGTCCCTACAATGAGCAGTTCTTC.

The chain uses TRBV20-1 and TRBJ2-5; TRBD2 is a possible D gene (5 bases). Trimming left V 5 bases short and J 1 base short, with 14 bases between. This CDR3 is 14 amino acids long. Germline V gene lookup returns CDR1 DFQATT and CDR2 SNEGSKA (reference sequence). The CDR3 is CSARGSTGQETQYF. In DNA, the CDR3 is TGCAGTGCTCGAGGGTCGACTGGCCAAGAGACCCAGTACTTC.

This clonotype was recorded a few times. The V call is TRBV28, the J call TRBJ2-7, with D unclear. The germline gives CDR1 MDHEN, CDR2 SYDVKM. The V and J ends lost 4 bases and 7 bases respectively, with 20 bases between them. This CDR3 contains 15 residues. The CDR3 DNA sequence: TGTGCCAGCAGTTCACGCTCGACCTCCCTGTCTGAGCAGTACTTC. Translating gives CASSSRSTSLSEQYF.

The V call is TRBV15, the J call TRBJ2-5, with 8 bases that match TRBD2. This CDR3 region has 19 residues. Germline values: CDR1 LNHNV, CDR2 YYDKDF (reference sequence). J gave up 5 bases and V 5 bases, and 22 bases lay outside the gene matches. CDR3 loop: CATSGTGTRFLGPGETQYF. In DNA, the CDR3 is TGTGCCACCAGCGGGACCGGGACTAGATTTTTGGGGCCGGGGGAGACCCAGTACTTC.

This clonotype was seen many times. The CDR3 DNA reads as TGTGCCAGCAGCACAAATTCCGACAACTATGGCTACACCTTC. Its translation: CASSTNSDNYGYTF. The chain joins TRBV11-2 to TRBJ1-2, with no clear D. This CDR3 region has 14 residues. Germline-derived CDR1 and CDR2 are SGHAT and FQNNGV. Trimming pared 5 bases from V and 2 bases from J, leaving 12 bases between.